This TCR beta chain was documented in a study of early T cells in non-severe SARS-CoV-2 infection. The overall study: The authors sequenced bulk RNA from unsorted whole blood, leaving chains unpaired. Overall study findings and caveats: Clonotype matching in VDJdb favored anti-spike CD8 responses and did not capture private and CD4 specificities.

V was trimmed by 4 bases and J by 5 bases, leaving 15 bases between them. The CDR3 extends over 15 amino acids. Germline V gives CDR1 MNHEY, CDR2 SVGAGI. Individual cDNA molecules received unique molecular identifiers during library preparation. Via MiXCR, TCRdb re-called the 5' RACE reads, giving one row per CDR3 protein. The sample holds about 68,000 distinct CDR3 sequences, 10% to 15% seen once. This clonotype was recorded at least ten times. Its specificity is unknown. V is TRBV6-5 and J is TRBJ2-1; the D gene is possibly TRBD1 (6 bases). The sequence derives from an adult who was a healthcare worker with PCR-confirmed SARS-CoV-2 infection or an uninfected control (not recorded which). Source material: whole blood. CDR3 region: CASSFDRTTNNEQFF. The CDR3 DNA is TGTGCCAGCAGTTTTGACAGGACAACTAACAATGAGCAGTTCTTC.